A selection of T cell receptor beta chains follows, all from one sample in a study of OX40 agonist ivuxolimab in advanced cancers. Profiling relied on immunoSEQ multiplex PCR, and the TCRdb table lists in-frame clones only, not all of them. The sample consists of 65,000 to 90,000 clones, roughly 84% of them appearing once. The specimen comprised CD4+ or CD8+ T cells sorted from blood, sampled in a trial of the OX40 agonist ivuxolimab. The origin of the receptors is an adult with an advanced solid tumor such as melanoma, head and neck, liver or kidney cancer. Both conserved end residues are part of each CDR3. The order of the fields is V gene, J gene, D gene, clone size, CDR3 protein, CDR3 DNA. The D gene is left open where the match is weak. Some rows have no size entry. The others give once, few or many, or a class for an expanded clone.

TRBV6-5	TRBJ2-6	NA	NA	CASSTGTGANVLTF	TGTGCCAGCAGCACAGGGACTGGGGCCAACGTCCTGACTTTC
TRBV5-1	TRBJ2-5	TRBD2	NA	CASSFSGGNQETQYF	TGCGCCAGCAGCTTCAGCGGGGGGAATCAAGAGACCCAGTACTTC
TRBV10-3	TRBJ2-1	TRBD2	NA	CAISDPSGGIYEQFF	TGTGCCATCAGTGACCCTAGCGGGGGGATCTATGAGCAGTTCTTC
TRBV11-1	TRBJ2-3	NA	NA	CASSLEWGTDTQYF	TGTGCCAGCAGCTTAGAGTGGGGCACAGATACGCAGTATTTT
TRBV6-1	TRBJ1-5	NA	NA	CASSDTHRAGDQPQHF	TGTGCCAGCAGTGATACGCACAGGGCGGGAGATCAGCCCCAGCATTTT
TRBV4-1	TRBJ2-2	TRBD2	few	CASSQRTSGNTGELFF	TGCGCCAGCAGCCAAAGGACTAGCGGGAACACCGGGGAGCTGTTTTTT
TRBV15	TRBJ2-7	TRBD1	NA	CATALGTVEGYEQYF	TGTGCCACAGCCCTCGGGACAGTCGAAGGCTACGAGCAGTACTTC
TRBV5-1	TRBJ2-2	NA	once	CASSGGTGNTGELFF	TGCGCCAGCAGCGGAGGGACGGGGAACACCGGGGAGCTGTTTTTT
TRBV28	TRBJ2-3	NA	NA	CASSIGIYTDTQYF	TGTGCCAGCAGTATCGGGATCTACACAGATACGCAGTATTTT
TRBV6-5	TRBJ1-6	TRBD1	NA	CASSSSQGNSPLHF	TGTGCCAGCAGTTCCTCACAGGGGAATTCACCCCTCCACTTT
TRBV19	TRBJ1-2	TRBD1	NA	CASSMGTGGASYGYTF	TGTGCCAGTAGTATGGGGACAGGGGGCGCATCCTATGGCTACACCTTC
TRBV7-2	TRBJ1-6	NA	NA	CASSLDLIGSPLHF	TGTGCCAGCAGCTTAGATCTGATAGGTTCACCCCTCCACTTT
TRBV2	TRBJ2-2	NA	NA	CASSGTETGELFF	TGTGCCAGCAGTGGGACGGAAACCGGGGAGCTGTTTTTT
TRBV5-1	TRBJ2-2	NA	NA	CASSLGTATGELFF	TGCGCCAGCAGCTTGGGGACTGCTACCGGGGAGCTGTTTTTT
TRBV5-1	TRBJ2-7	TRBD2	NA	CASSSRPTSGGTHYEQYF	TGCGCCAGCAGCTCACGACCTACTAGCGGGGGGACCCACTACGAGCAGTACTTC
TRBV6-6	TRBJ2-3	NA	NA	CASSPPGADTQYF	TGTGCCAGCAGCCCTCCCGGGGCAGATACGCAGTATTTT
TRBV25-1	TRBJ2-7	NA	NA	CASSEIHGGAGSYEQYF	TGTGCCAGCAGTGAGATTCACGGGGGTGCAGGCTCCTACGAGCAGTACTTC
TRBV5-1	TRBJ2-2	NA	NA	CASSLGGARTGELFF	TGCGCCAGCAGCTTGGGAGGGGCGCGGACCGGGGAGCTGTTTTTT
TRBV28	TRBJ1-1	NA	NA	CASSLNPGSLGNTEAFF	TGTGCCAGCAGTTTAAACCCGGGATCCCTAGGGAACACTGAAGCTTTCTTT
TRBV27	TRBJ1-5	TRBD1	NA	CASSPGTGWDQPQHF	TGTGCCAGCAGTCCCGGGACAGGGTGGGATCAGCCCCAGCATTTT
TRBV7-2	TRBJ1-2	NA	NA	CASSSGRMIFYGYTF	TGTGCCAGCAGCTCCGGACGGATGATATTCTATGGCTACACCTTC
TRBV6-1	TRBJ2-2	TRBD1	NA	CASSVRTGGANTGELFF	TGTGCCAGCAGTGTGAGGACAGGGGGCGCAAACACCGGGGAGCTGTTTTTT
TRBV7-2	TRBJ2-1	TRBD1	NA	CASSSRQGIEQFF	TGTGCCAGCAGCTCCCGACAGGGGATTGAGCAGTTCTTC
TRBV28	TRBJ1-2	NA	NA	CASSRNYGYTF	TGTGCCAGCAGCCGTAACTATGGCTACACCTTC
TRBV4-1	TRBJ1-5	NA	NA	CASSQTFSNQPQHF	TGCGCCAGCAGCCAAACGTTTAGCAATCAGCCCCAGCATTTT
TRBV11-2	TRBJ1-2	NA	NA	CASSLEIQGGVGYTF	TGTGCCAGCAGCTTAGAGATACAGGGTGGGGTTGGCTACACCTTC
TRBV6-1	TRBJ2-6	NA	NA	CASSEYGSGANVLTF	TGTGCCAGCAGTGAATATGGTTCTGGGGCCAACGTCCTGACTTTC
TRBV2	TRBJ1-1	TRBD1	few	CASSGPRQGNTEAFF	TGTGCCAGCAGTGGCCCTAGACAGGGGAACACTGAAGCTTTCTTT
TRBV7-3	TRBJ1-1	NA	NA	CASSPRGTGLIGGNTEAFF	TGTGCCAGCAGCCCACGGGGTACAGGGCTCATCGGCGGGAACACTGAAGCTTTCTTT
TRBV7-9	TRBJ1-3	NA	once	CASTPRESSSGNTIYF	TGTGCCAGCACCCCTCGGGAGTCCAGCTCTGGAAACACCATATATTTT
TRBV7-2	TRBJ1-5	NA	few	CASSLAPLGQPQHF	TGTGCCAGCAGCTTAGCCCCTCTGGGCCAGCCCCAGCATTTT
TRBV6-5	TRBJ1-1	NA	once	CASSYLEGTLNTEAFF	TGTGCCAGCAGTTACTTGGAGGGGACCCTGAACACTGAAGCTTTCTTT
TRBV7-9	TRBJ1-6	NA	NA	CASSFFHGDSPLHF	TGTGCCAGCAGCTTTTTCCATGGGGATTCACCCCTCCACTTT
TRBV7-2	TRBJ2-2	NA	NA	CASSQQNTGELFF	TGTGCCAGCAGCCAACAGAACACCGGGGAGCTGTTTTTT
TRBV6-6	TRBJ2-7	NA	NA	CASSRDASYEQYF	TGTGCCAGCAGCCGGGATGCCTCCTACGAGCAGTACTTC
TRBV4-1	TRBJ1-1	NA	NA	CASSQEAQGAEAFF	TGCGCCAGCAGCCAAGAAGCACAGGGCGCTGAAGCTTTCTTT
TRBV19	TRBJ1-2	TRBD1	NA	CASSPRQGGGYTF	TGTGCCAGTAGTCCACGACAGGGGGGTGGCTACACCTTC
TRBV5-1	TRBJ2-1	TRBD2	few	CASSPRLAGGFSYNEQFF	TGCGCCAGCAGCCCCAGACTAGCGGGGGGCTTCTCCTACAATGAGCAGTTCTTC
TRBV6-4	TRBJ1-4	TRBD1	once	CASSDSKGQGADEKLFF	TGTGCCAGCAGTGACTCGAAGGGACAGGGGGCTGATGAAAAACTGTTTTTT
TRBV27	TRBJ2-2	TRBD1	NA	CASSLSPGQGNTGELFF	TGTGCCAGCAGTTTATCGCCGGGACAGGGTAACACCGGGGAGCTGTTTTTT
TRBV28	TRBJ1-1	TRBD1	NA	CASSLQGAEAFF	TGTGCCAGCAGTTTACAGGGGGCTGAAGCTTTCTTT
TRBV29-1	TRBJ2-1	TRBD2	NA	CSYLAGLYNEQFF	TGCAGCTACCTAGCGGGGCTCTACAATGAGCAGTTCTTC
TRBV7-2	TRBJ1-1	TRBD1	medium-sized	CASSLDGKKGGKAFF	TGTGCCAGCAGCTTAGATGGGAAGAAAGGGGGCAAAGCTTTCTTT
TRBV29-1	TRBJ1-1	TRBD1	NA	CSANRGQGSEAFF	TGCAGCGCCAACAGGGGGCAGGGATCTGAAGCTTTCTTT
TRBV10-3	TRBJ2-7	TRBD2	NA	CAIRAGTSGYEQYF	TGTGCCATCAGGGCCGGGACTAGCGGGTACGAGCAGTACTTC
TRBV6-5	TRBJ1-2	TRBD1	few	CASSYGGTDYGYTF	TGTGCCAGCAGTTACGGAGGGACAGACTATGGCTACACCTTC
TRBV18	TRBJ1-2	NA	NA	CASSPPGLINYGYTF	TGTGCCAGCTCACCACCGGGACTAATTAACTATGGCTACACCTTC
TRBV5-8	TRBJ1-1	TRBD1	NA	CASSSGQGIITEAFF	TGTGCCAGCAGCTCCGGACAGGGAATTATCACTGAAGCTTTCTTT
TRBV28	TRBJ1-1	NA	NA	CASSLTGGTNTEAFF	TGTGCCAGCAGTTTAACGGGGGGGACGAACACTGAAGCTTTCTTT